The 23 T cell receptor beta chains in this list originate from one sample, sequenced in a study of CD8+ T cells in alopecia areata. Treatment: oral pan-JAK inhibitor, 5-10 mg twice daily. Sequencing templates came from extracted RNA that was reverse transcribed into cDNA. The method was immunoSEQ multiplex PCR; TCRdb's version includes in-frame clones alone and lacks a portion of them. Altogether some 200,000 clones are present, around 60% being singletons, with the ten largest covering 10% to 15%. This specimen was CD8+ T cells sorted from blood, taken at week 24, from a patient treated with tofacitinib. The receptor set was obtained from a human donor with alopecia areata.

This clone was observed a handful of times. The V gene is TRBV4-1, the J gene TRBJ2-1; unclear D gene. Germline CDR1 and CDR2: MGHRA and YSYEKL. Trimming removed 3 bases from V and 6 bases from J, with 18 bases in between. This CDR3 is built from 16 residues. The CDR3 DNA sequence: TGCGCCAGCAGCCAGCCTTTTCGCCGGGTAGGCAATGAGCAGTTCTTC. Translation gives CASSQPFRRVGNEQFF.

This clone was detected only a few times. The chain links TRBV13 to TRBJ1-1; possible D gene TRBD1, 5 bases. V was pared by 1 base and J by 1 base, with 13 bases between. Germline V gene data show CDR1 as PRHDT and CDR2 as FYEKMQ (reference sequence). CDR3 length: 16 residues. CDR3 protein: CASSLVGAQGNTEAFF. The CDR3 coding sequence is TGTGCCAGCAGCTTAGTTGGCGCCCAGGGGAACACTGAAGCTTTCTTT.

A few counts support this clone. The chain combines TRBV4-2 with TRBJ1-6; unclear D gene. The CDR3 consists of 16 residues. The germline V gene has CDR1 LGHNA and CDR2 YNFKEQ. The germline V and J ends were trimmed by 5 bases and 0 bases, with 11 bases remaining between them. This chain's CDR3 is CASSKEDSSYNSPLHF. CDR3 coding DNA: TGTGCCAGCAGCAAGGAGGATAGCTCCTATAATTCACCCCTCCACTTT.

This chain joins TRBV6-1 and TRBJ1-1, with no clear D. CDR1 is MNHNS and CDR2 is SASEGT in the germline V gene. This CDR3 comprises 10 residues. The V gene lost 8 bases and the J gene lost 4 bases, with 5 bases spanning the gap. CDR3 sequence reads: CASGSTEAFF. Here the CDR3 DNA reads TGTGCCAGCGGTAGCACTGAAGCTTTCTTT.

The genes are TRBV27 and TRBJ1-5; no reliable D call. CDR3 length: 14 residues. The germline V and J ends were trimmed by 6 bases and 3 bases, with 12 bases remaining between them. Germline CDR1 and CDR2: MNHEY and SMNVEV (reference sequence). In DNA form, the CDR3 reads TGTGCCAGCAGGGGTGGATACCCCAATCAGCCCCAGCATTTT. It codes for CASRGGYPNQPQHF.

This clone has only a few counts. This chain joins TRBV5-1 and TRBJ2-5; D uncertain. Trimming took off 3 bases at V and 1 base at J, with 4 bases between the two ends. In germline, CDR1 is SGHRS, CDR2 YFSETQ. The CDR3 covers 12 residues. The CDR3 nucleotides read TGCGCCAGCAGCTCCAGCCAAGAGACCCAGTACTTC. Protein product: CASSSSQETQYF.

This clone has only a few counts. The chain uses TRBV27 and TRBJ1-2; D is uncertain. This CDR3 has 16 amino acids. Germline V gives CDR1 MNHEY, CDR2 SMNVEV (reference sequence). V was trimmed by 6 bases and J by 4 bases, leaving 21 bases between them. The CDR3 nucleotides are TGTGCCAGCAGGAGTTCTTGGGTCTCGCCTGGCTATGGCTACACCTTC. The encoded protein is CASRSSWVSPGYGYTF.

The genes are TRBV6-1 and TRBJ1-1; D remains ambiguous. This CDR3 contains 15 residues. Trimming left V 6 bases short and J 1 base short, with 15 bases between. Looked up from germline, CDR1 is MNHNS and CDR2 is SASEGT. The CDR3 DNA sequence: TGTGCCAGCAGCCGCCGCGACACGAGGAACACTGAAGCTTTCTTT. As protein: CASSRRDTRNTEAFF.

The chain has TRBV27 and TRBJ1-5; D is possibly TRBD1 (6 bases). V lost 3 bases, J lost 3 bases, and 9 bases lay in between. This CDR3 is built from 14 residues. Germline V lookup: CDR1 MNHEY, CDR2 SMNVEV (reference sequence). The CDR3 here is CASSLTGINQPQHF. The CDR3 DNA is TGTGCCAGCAGTTTGACAGGAATCAATCAGCCCCAGCATTTT.

This clone was seen a few times. The genes are TRBV5-6 and TRBJ2-7; the D is unclear. This CDR3 spans 13 amino acids. The germline CDR1 and CDR2 sequences are SGHDT and YYEEEE. Trimming left V 3 bases short and J 1 base short, with 8 bases between. The DNA of the CDR3 is TGTGCCAGCAGCTCAAGACCTTCCTACGAGCAGTACTTC. Protein: CASSSRPSYEQYF.

This clone appeared a few times. The genes are TRBV6-1 and TRBJ2-2; D is unclear. V lost 0 bases and J lost 2, with 4 bases in between. The CDR3 spans 14 residues. CDR1 is MNHNS, CDR2 SASEGT, per germline. The CDR3 here is CASSEARNTGELFF. The CDR3 coding sequence is TGTGCCAGCAGTGAAGCGCGAAACACCGGGGAGCTGTTTTTT.

The chain links TRBV15 to TRBJ2-1, with D maybe TRBD1 (6 bases). Germline V gene data show CDR1 as LNHNV and CDR2 as YYDKDF (reference sequence). The CDR3 is made up of 16 amino acids. V was pared by 5 bases and J by 4 bases, with 18 bases between. The CDR3 reads CATSPPRQAVYNEQFF. Written as DNA, the CDR3 is TGTGCCACCAGCCCCCCCCGACAGGCGGTATACAATGAGCAGTTCTTC.

The sample holds a few counts of this clone. The V gene is TRBV11-2, the J gene TRBJ2-5; D may match TRBD1 or TRBD2 (5 bases each). CDR1 and CDR2 from the germline V gene are SGHAT and FQNNGV. Trimming took off 1 base at V and 10 bases at J, with 16 bases between the two ends. The CDR3 loop spans 14 amino acids. In DNA form, the CDR3 reads TGTGCCAGCAGCTTAGTAGGGGAGTTATGGGGCCAGTACTTC. This codes for CASSLVGELWGQYF.

The chain is built from TRBV29-1 and TRBJ1-1, with a possible D match to TRBD1 (6 bases). Germline V lookup: CDR1 SQVTM, CDR2 ANQGSEA. The CDR3 extends over 14 amino acids. V was clipped by 6 bases and J by 3 bases, with 17 bases between them. The CDR3 region has the DNA TGCAGCGTGGCCGGACTGGGGGCGTACACTGAAGCTTTCTTT. Residues: CSVAGLGAYTEAFF.

Only a few counts were recorded for this clone. The chain couples TRBV4-1 to TRBJ2-7; 9 nucleotides align to TRBD2. The CDR3 runs to 15 residues. Germline V CDR1 and CDR2: MGHRA, YSYEKL. V was clipped by 4 bases and J by 0 bases; unmatched bases: 4. In DNA form, the CDR3 reads TGCGCCAGCAGCCTCCTGCGGGAGGGCTCCTACGAGCAGTACTTC. Amino acids: CASSLLREGSYEQYF.

This sequence joins TRBV30 and TRBJ2-7; unclear D gene. Germline CDR1 reads GTSNPN; CDR2 reads SVGIG (reference sequence). Trimming cost V 0 bases and J 5 bases, with 11 bases left between them. The CDR3 sequence is 13 residues long. The CDR3 region is CAWSVGQAHEQYF. The CDR3 region has the DNA TGTGCCTGGAGTGTAGGGCAGGCCCACGAGCAGTACTTC.

The chain carries TRBV6-5 and TRBJ2-3; 7 bases are shared with TRBD2. The CDR3 contains 12 residues. The germline V gene has CDR1 MNHEY and CDR2 SVGAGI. Germline trimming cut 8 bases from V and 4 bases from J; bases unmatched to any gene: 3. For the CDR3, the DNA is TGTGCCAGCCGTCGGGGGGCAGATACGCAGTATTTT. It yields the protein CASRRGADTQYF.

The rearrangement joins TRBV5-6 to TRBJ2-5; D gene ambiguous. CDR1 and CDR2 (germline): SGHDT, YYEEEE. This CDR3 spans 14 amino acids. V was trimmed by 2 bases and J by 1 base, leaving 9 bases between them. In nucleotides, the CDR3 is TGTGCCAGCAGCTTTGTGACTGGCCAAGAGACCCAGTACTTC. This translates into CASSFVTGQETQYF.

CDR3 region: CQGLSDYGYTF. CDR3 DNA sequence: TGCCAGGGCCTCTCGGACTATGGCTACACCTTC. The rearrangement uses TRBV29-1 and TRBJ1-2, with D maybe TRBD1 (5 bases). Germline CDR1 and CDR2: SQVTM and ANQGSEA. This CDR3 spans 11 amino acids.

This clone has just a few counts. The rearrangement links TRBV5-1 to TRBJ1-2, with 9 bases fitting TRBD1. This CDR3 is built from 15 residues. V dropped 3 bases and J dropped 5; count of bases not matched to a gene: 8. Germline V CDR1 and CDR2: SGHRS, YFSETQ. The CDR3 reads CASSSPGQGVYGYTF. The CDR3 nucleotides read TGCGCCAGCAGCTCTCCGGGACAGGGAGTTTATGGCTACACCTTC. Filled out from reference TRBV5-1 and TRBJ1-2, the complete variable domain reads KAGVTQTPRYLIKTRGQQVTLSCSPISGHRSVSWYQQTPGQGLQFLFEYFSETQRNKGNFPGRFSGRQFSNSRSEMNVSTLELGDSALYLCASSSPGQGVYGYTFGSGTRLTVV.

This chain joins TRBV23-1 and TRBJ2-3; TRBD2 aligns across 7 bases. TRBV23-1 is classed as an ORF, of uncertain function. The CDR3 is made up of 14 amino acids. V lost 10 bases and J lost 1; bases outside the gene matches: 8. CDR3 loop: CAIPSGVCTDTQYF. The CDR3 DNA sequence: TGCGCCATCCCCAGCGGGGTGTGCACAGATACGCAGTATTTT.

The rearrangement joins TRBV13 to TRBJ2-5; D possibly uses TRBD1 or TRBD2 (5 bases each). Germline loops: CDR1 PRHDT, CDR2 FYEKMQ (reference sequence). The CDR3 is made up of 15 amino acids. Trimming pared 1 base from V and 3 bases from J, leaving 12 bases between. This CDR3 is CASSLAGTTKETQYF. The CDR3 DNA is TGTGCCAGCAGCTTAGCCGGGACCACAAAAGAGACCCAGTACTTC.

This rearrangement joins TRBV15 to TRBJ2-1, with D possibly matching TRBD1 (7 bases). CDR1 and CDR2 (germline): LNHNV, YYDKDF (reference sequence). V lost 1 base, J lost 3 bases, and 13 bases lay in between. CDR3 length: 16 amino acids. The CDR3 DNA reads as TGTGCCACCAGCAGAGGCCGACAGGGACTCTACAATGAGCAGTTCTTC. Translated, it gives CATSRGRQGLYNEQFF.